This passage covers 7 T cell receptor beta chains from one sample sequenced in a study of shared clonotypes between healthy human individuals. The naive CD8 population came from CD45RO-negative cells selected for CCR7, without terminally differentiated effector memory CD45RA+ cells. Data came from immunoSEQ multiplex PCR; TCRdb stores just in-frame clones and leaves some out. The sample comprises some 800,000 clones, 92% of which are singletons, and around 24% rests with the top ten. Sequences were obtained from naive CD8+ T cells sorted from blood. Source of these receptors: a man aged 25-40 years in good health.

The chain joins TRBV5-6 to TRBJ2-2, with 10 positions matching TRBD2. V dropped 2 bases and J dropped 4; count of bases not matched to a gene: 8. Germline values: CDR1 SGHDT, CDR2 YYEEEE. CDR3 size: 17 residues. Written as DNA, the CDR3 is TGTGCCAGCAGCTTTTCTAGCGGGAGTCAGGGCACCGGGGAGCTGTTTTTT. Its protein product is CASSFSSGSQGTGELFF.

J is TRBJ2-3 and V is TRBV5-1; D is unresolved. CDR1 and CDR2 from the germline V gene are SGHRS and YFSETQ. This CDR3 is built from 13 residues. V was pared by 2 bases and J by 0 bases, with 4 bases between. As DNA, the CDR3 is TGCGCCAGCAGCTTCCAGAGCACAGATACGCAGTATTTT. It yields the protein CASSFQSTDTQYF.

The genes are TRBV12-2 and TRBJ2-1; TRBD2, as called in the table, went unchecked against the DNA. TRBV12-2 is noted as a pseudogene. CDR3 size: 11 residues. The CDR3 spells CASLSSGKQFF. The CDR3 DNA is TGTGCAAGTCTCTCGAGCGGGAAGCAGTTCTTC.

The chain carries TRBV7-2 and TRBJ2-5; 11 bases align to TRBD1. J was trimmed by 7 bases and V by 5 bases; bases with no gene match: 12. The V gene's germline CDR1 is SGHTA and CDR2 FQGNSA. The CDR3 runs 16 residues. This chain's CDR3 is CASSPRTGGDLGTQYF. The CDR3 DNA sequence: TGTGCCAGCAGCCCCCGGACAGGGGGCGATTTAGGGACCCAGTACTTC.

The rearrangement links TRBV7-2 to TRBJ1-5; D is undetermined. V was pared by 2 bases and J by 0 bases, with 5 bases between. CDR1 is SGHTA, CDR2 FQGNSA, per germline. There are 14 residues in the CDR3. The CDR3 reads CASSLYISNQPQHF. The CDR3 DNA follows: TGTGCCAGCAGCTTATACATTAGCAATCAGCCCCAGCATTTT. Using reference TRBV7-2 and TRBJ1-5 for the parts outside the CDR3, the full variable domain is GAGVSQSPSNKVTEKGKDVELRCDPISGHTALYWYRQSLGQGLEFLIYFQGNSAPDKSGLPSDRFSAERTGGSVSTLTIQRTQQEDSAVYLCASSLYISNQPQHFGDGTRLSIL.

The chain employs TRBV7-9 and TRBJ1-1; D remains unclear. Trimming stripped 1 base from V and 6 bases from J, with 12 bases between. Germline V gives CDR1 SEHNR, CDR2 FQNEAQ (reference sequence). The CDR3 has 14 amino acids. The CDR3: CASSLGQSGSEAFF. The CDR3 DNA is TGTGCCAGCAGCTTAGGGCAGTCGGGTTCTGAAGCTTTCTTT.

The CDR3 here is CSVEDAERDGELFF. The CDR3 DNA follows: TGCAGCGTTGAAGATGCGGAGAGGGACGGGGAGCTGTTTTTT. The chain couples TRBV29-1 to TRBJ2-2, with D maybe TRBD2 (5 bases). Germline CDR1 is SQVTM and CDR2 is ANQGSEA. This CDR3 region has 14 residues. V was pared by 0 bases and J by 7 bases, with 12 bases between.